This T cell receptor (beta chain) was profiled in a study of CD8 T cells in ankylosing spondylitis. Overall study results and limits: Certain motif variants had earlier appeared in reactive arthritis synovial fluid and blood.

TCRdb itself ran the 5' RACE reads through MiXCR, one entry per CDR3 protein. The table shows approximately 190,000 distinct CDR3 sequences, with 10% to 15% occurring only once. As for this clonotype: Its antigen is as yet unknown.

The clonotype comes from a female donor with ankylosing spondylitis or in good health (not recorded which). Sequenced input: blood, either unsorted or a sorted T cell fraction (not recorded which).

CDR3 in DNA: TGTGCCTGGAGCGAGCAATCAGCAACTGAAGCTTTCTTT. Its translation: CAWSEQSATEAFF. The genes are TRBV30 and TRBJ1-1; D is ambiguous. The V end was cut by 3 bases, the J end by 5 bases, with 13 bases between. The CDR3 has 13 residues. From germline, CDR1 is GTSNPN and CDR2 SVGIG (reference sequence).